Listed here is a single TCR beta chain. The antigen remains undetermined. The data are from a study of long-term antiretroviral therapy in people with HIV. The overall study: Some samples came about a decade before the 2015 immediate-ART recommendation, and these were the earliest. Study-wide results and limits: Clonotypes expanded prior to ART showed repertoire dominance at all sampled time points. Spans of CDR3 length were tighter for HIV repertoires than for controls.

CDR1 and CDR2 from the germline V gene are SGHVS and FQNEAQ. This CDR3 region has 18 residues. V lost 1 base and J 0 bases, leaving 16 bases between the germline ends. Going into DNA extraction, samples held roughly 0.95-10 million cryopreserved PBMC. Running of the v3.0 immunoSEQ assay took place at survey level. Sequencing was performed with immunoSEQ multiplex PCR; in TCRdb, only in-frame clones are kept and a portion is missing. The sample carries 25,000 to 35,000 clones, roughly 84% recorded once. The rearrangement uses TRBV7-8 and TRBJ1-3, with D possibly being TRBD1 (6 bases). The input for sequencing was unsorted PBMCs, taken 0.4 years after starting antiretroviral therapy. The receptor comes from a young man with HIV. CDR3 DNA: TGTGCCAGCAGCTTAGAACCCGACAGGCCGCACTCTGGAAACACCATATATTTT. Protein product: CASSLEPDRPHSGNTIYF.